This T cell receptor (beta chain) comes out of a study of T cells after yellow fever vaccination. Study at large: Low-cell-number fractions underwent preparation using SMART-Seq v4 Ultra Low Input.

TCRdb ran MiXCR on the 5' RACE reads and lists one entry per CDR3 protein. The sample lists some 300,000 distinct CDR3 sequences, roughly 8.6% occurring once. Findings and limits, study-wide: The booster saw the reappearance of most primary-vaccination clones (around 96% CD4, almost 90% CD8). Highly abundant clonotypes carried over from the bulk population could end up in FACS-sorted repertoires as contaminants. There was a small share of clonotypes that showed up in both the CD4 and CD8 compartments.

Only a few counts were recorded for this clonotype. No antigen is known for it. The TCR originated in a young man who received the YFV17D yellow fever vaccine. The material sequenced was PBMCs, taken more than 40 days after the first yellow fever vaccination.

DNA of the CDR3: TGTGCCAGCAGCCGGACTAGCGGGGGTCTCTACACAGATACGCAGTATTTT. This gives the protein CASSRTSGGLYTDTQYF. The V and J genes are TRBV7-3 and TRBJ2-3; TRBD2 aligns across 13 bases. The CDR3 consists of 17 residues. Germline loops: CDR1 SGHTA, CDR2 FQGTGA. V dropped 5 bases and J dropped 2; count of bases not matched to a gene: 7.